The subject of this entry is one TCR beta chain. The data stem from a study of blood T cell repertoires in COVID-19. Original processing notes: Reference gene primer amplification in the assay estimated nucleated cell counts. Some clones are missing from TCRdb's copy, which holds only in-frame ones; the method was immunoSEQ multiplex PCR. V and J calls and clone size are as listed in that table; D and trimming were resolved from the DNA. The data hold roughly 52,000 clones, with more than 75% observed a single time. Germline-derived CDR1 and CDR2 are MGHRA and YSYEKL. V shed 4 bases, J shed 0 bases, and the junction held 3 bases outside the gene matches. This CDR3 is built from 15 residues.

V usage is TRBV4-1 and J usage is TRBJ1-5, with 7 nucleotides matching TRBD1. The sequenced sample was peripheral blood. The clonotype was recovered from a man aged 50 or older with acute or convalescent COVID-19. DNA of the CDR3: TGCGCCAGCAGCCCCCGGGACAGTAGCAATCAGCCCCAGCATTTT. Its protein product is CASSPRDSSNQPQHF.